The clone carrying this TCR beta chain was counted ten times or more. The germline CDR1 and CDR2 sequences are MDHEN and SYDVKM. The ends were cut back, 5 bases at V and 0 bases at J, with 13 bases in the middle. The CDR3 extends over 16 amino acids. The data stem from a study of CD8 T cells in ankylosing spondylitis. Quantitative 5'-RACE with molecular barcodes produced the TCR beta libraries. TCRdb reprocessed the 5' RACE reads via MiXCR and lists one record per CDR3 protein. This sample has 200,000 or so distinct CDR3 sequences; around 13% occur once, and the top ten carry 11%. This TCR was sampled from a female donor with ankylosing spondylitis or in good health (not recorded which). Input material: blood, either unsorted or a sorted T cell fraction (not recorded which). This chain joins TRBV28 and TRBJ2-2; the D call may be TRBD1 or TRBD2 (5 bases each). CDR3 in DNA: TGTGCCAGCAGTGTCCATGTGGGGGCGAACACCGGGGAGCTGTTTTTT. Amino acids: CASSVHVGANTGELFF. Filled out from reference TRBV28 and TRBJ2-2, the complete variable domain reads DVKVTQSSRYLVKRTGEKVFLECVQDMDHENMFWYRQDPGLGLRLIYFSYDVKMKEKGDIPEGYSVSREKKERFSLILESASTNQTSMYLCASSVHVGANTGELFFGEGSRLTVL.